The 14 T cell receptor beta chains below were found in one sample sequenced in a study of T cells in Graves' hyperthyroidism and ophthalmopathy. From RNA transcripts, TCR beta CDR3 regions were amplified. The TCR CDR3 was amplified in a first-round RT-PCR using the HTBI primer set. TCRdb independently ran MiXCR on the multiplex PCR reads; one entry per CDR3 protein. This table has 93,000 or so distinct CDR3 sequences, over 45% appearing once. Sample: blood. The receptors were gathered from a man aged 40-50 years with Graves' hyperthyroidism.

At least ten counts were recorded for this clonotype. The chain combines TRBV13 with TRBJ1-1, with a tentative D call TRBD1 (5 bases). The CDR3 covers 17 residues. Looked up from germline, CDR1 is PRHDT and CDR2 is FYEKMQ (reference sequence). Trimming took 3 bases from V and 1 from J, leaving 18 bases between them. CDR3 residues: CASSFIASGPSNTEAFF. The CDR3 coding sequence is TGTGCCAGCAGCTTCATTGCTTCAGGGCCATCGAACACTGAAGCTTTCTTT.

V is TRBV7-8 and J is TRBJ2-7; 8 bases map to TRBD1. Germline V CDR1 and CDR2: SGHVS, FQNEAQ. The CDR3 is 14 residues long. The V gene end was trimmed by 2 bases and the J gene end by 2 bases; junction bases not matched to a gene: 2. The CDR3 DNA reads TGTGCCAGCAGCTTAACAGGGGGGACCTACGAGCAGTACTTC. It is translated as CASSLTGGTYEQYF. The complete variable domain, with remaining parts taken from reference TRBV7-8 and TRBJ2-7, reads GAGVSQSPRYKVAKRGQDVALRCDPISGHVSLFWYQQALGQGPEFLTYFQNEAQLDKSGLPSDRFFAERPEGSVSTLKIQRTQQEDSAVYLCASSLTGGTYEQYFGPGTRLTVT.

CDR3 nucleotide sequence: TGTGCCAGCAGCTTAGGGGGCTTCGTTGAAAAACTGTTTTTT. This translates into CASSLGGFVEKLFF. This sequence joins TRBV11-2 and TRBJ1-4; TRBD1 might be the D (5 bases). The CDR3 totals 14 residues. V gave up 1 base and J gave up 7 bases, with 10 bases separating them. Per germline, CDR1 SGHAT and CDR2 FQNNGV.

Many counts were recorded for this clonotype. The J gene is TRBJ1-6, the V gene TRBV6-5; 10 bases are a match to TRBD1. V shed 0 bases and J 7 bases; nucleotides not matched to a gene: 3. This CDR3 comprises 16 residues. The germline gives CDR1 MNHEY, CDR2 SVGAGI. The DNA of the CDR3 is TGTGCCAGCAGTTACTCCGGGACAGGGGCCAATTCACCCCTCCACTTT. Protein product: CASSYSGTGANSPLHF.

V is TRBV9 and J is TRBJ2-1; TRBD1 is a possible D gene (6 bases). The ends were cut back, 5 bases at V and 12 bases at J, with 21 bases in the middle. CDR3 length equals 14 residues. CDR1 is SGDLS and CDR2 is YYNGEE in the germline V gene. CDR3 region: CASRRTDSTDTQFF. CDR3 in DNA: TGTGCCAGCAGACGGACGGACAGCACAGATACGCAGTTCTTC. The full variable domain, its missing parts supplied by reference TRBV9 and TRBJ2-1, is DSGVTQTPKHLITATGQRVTLRCSPRSGDLSVYWYQQSLDQGLQFLIQYYNGEERAKGNILERFSAQQFPDLHSELNLSSLELGDSALYFCASRRTDSTDTQFFGPGTRLTVL.

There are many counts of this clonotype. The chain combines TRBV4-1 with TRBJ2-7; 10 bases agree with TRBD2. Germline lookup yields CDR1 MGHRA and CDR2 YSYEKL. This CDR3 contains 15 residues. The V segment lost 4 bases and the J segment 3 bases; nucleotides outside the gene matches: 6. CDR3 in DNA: TGCGCCAGCAGCCCCACTAGCGGGACCTACTACGAGCAGTACTTC. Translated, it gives CASSPTSGTYYEQYF.

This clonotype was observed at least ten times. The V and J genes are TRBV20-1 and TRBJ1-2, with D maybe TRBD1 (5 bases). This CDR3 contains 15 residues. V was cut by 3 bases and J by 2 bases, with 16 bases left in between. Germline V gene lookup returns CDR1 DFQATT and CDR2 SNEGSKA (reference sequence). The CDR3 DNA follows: TGCAGTGCTAGGGGGGTTAGCGGGTGGAACTATGGCTACACCTTC. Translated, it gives CSARGVSGWNYGYTF.

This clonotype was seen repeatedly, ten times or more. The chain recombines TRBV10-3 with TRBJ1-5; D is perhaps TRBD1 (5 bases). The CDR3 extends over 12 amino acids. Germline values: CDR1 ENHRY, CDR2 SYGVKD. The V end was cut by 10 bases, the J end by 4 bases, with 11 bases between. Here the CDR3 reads CASRDPNQPQHF. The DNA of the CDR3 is TGTGCCAGCCGGGACCCTAATCAGCCCCAGCATTTT.

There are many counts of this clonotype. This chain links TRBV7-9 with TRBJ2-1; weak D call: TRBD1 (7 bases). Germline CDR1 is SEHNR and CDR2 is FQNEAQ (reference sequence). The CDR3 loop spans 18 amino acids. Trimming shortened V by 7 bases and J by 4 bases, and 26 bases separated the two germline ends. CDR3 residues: CASTDRGRGGDRYNEQFF. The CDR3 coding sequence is TGTGCCAGCACCGATAGAGGGCGAGGAGGGGACAGATACAATGAGCAGTTCTTC.

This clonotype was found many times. As DNA, the CDR3 is TGTGCCAGCAGTCCCAGGGGGGGGGTCACAGATACGCAGTATTTT. The encoded protein is CASSPRGGVTDTQYF. This rearrangement joins TRBV7-3 to TRBJ2-3; D tentatively reads TRBD1 or TRBD2 (7 bases each). The CDR3 runs 15 residues. The germline V gene encodes CDR1 SGHTA and CDR2 FQGTGA. Trimming took 6 bases from V and 2 from J, leaving 15 bases between them.

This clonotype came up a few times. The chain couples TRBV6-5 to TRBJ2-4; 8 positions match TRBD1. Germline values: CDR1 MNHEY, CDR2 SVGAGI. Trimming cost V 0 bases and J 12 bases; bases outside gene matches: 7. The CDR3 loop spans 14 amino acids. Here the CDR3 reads CASSYSNQGAGQYF. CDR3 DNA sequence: TGTGCCAGCAGTTACTCGAATCAGGGGGCGGGTCAGTACTTC.

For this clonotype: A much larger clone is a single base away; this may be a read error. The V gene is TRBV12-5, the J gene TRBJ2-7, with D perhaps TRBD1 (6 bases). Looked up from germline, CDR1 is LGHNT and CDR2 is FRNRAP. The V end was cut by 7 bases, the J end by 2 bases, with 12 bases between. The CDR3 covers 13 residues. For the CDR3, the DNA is TGTGCTAGTGCTCCAGGGGATACCTACGAGCAGTACTTC. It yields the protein CASAPGDTYEQYF.

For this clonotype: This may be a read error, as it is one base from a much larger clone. The CDR3 reads CATSYREPHPNYGYTF. CDR3 bases: TGTGCCACCAGTTACCGGGAGCCCCACCCAAACTATGGCTACACCTTC. The gene calls are TRBV24-1 and TRBJ1-2, with no clear D. The CDR3 runs 16 residues. Trimming shortened V by 6 bases and J by 2 bases, and 18 bases separated the two germline ends. Germline V gene sequence: CDR1 KGHDR, CDR2 SFDVKD.

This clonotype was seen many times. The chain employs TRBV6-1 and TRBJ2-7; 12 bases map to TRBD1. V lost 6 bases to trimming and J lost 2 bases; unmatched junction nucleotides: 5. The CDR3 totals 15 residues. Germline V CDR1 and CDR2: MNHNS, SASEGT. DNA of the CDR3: TGTGCCAGCAGAGGGGGACAGGGGGCAACCTACGAGCAGTACTTC. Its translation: CASRGGQGATYEQYF.